The 24 T cell receptor beta chains listed next were all sequenced from one sample in a study of shared clonotypes between healthy human individuals. Naive CD8 cells, CD45RO-negative and positively selected for CCR7, excluded terminally differentiated effector memory CD45RA+ cells. Produced via immunoSEQ multiplex PCR; TCRdb's table is partial and in-frame only. Counted here are roughly 2 million clones, about 95% occurring once; the ten biggest clones make up 1.1%. The sample was naive CD8+ T cells sorted from blood. The receptors come from a man aged 18 to 35 in good health.

This clone was counted once. The chain has TRBV7-9 and TRBJ1-2, with 10 bases lining up with TRBD1. J was trimmed by 0 bases and V by 4 bases; bases with no gene match: 11. This CDR3 has 18 amino acids. Germline CDR1 reads SEHNR; CDR2 reads FQNEAQ (reference sequence). Here the CDR3 DNA reads TGTGCCAGCAGCTCCTCGGGACAGGGGATTCTAGCTAACTATGGCTACACCTTC. Its protein product is CASSSSGQGILANYGYTF.

The chain recombines TRBV2 with TRBJ2-3; TRBD1 matches 7 bases. Germline-derived CDR1 and CDR2 are SNHLY and FYNNEI. CDR3 length: 17 residues. V lost 3 bases to trimming and J lost 4 bases; unmatched junction nucleotides: 13. In DNA form, the CDR3 reads TGTGCCAGCAGTGAGAGGGGAGACAGGGAAGGGGCAGATACGCAGTATTTT. Amino acids: CASSERGDREGADTQYF.

This chain links TRBV29-1 with TRBJ2-7; D gene uncertain. Germline assignment: CDR1 SQVTM and CDR2 ANQGSEA. The CDR3 extends over 14 amino acids. The V end was cut by 1 base, the J end by 0 bases, with 10 bases between. The CDR3 region has the DNA TGCAGCGTTGAAGGTCTTGGGAACTCCTACGAGCAGTACTTC. It encodes CSVEGLGNSYEQYF.

This chain joins TRBV10-1 and TRBJ1-2, with 9 positions matching TRBD1. V lost 10 bases, J lost 3 bases, and 9 bases stayed unmatched. CDR3 length equals 14 residues. Per germline, CDR1 WNHNN and CDR2 SYGVQD (reference sequence). CDR3 in amino acids: CATAWWDRDYGYTF. In DNA form, the CDR3 reads TGCGCCACCGCTTGGTGGGACAGGGACTATGGCTACACCTTC.

This clone has a single count. The chain is built from TRBV7-9 and TRBJ1-1; D gene ambiguous. Germline loops: CDR1 SEHNR, CDR2 FQNEAQ (reference sequence). With 5 bases removed from V and 7 bases from J, the gap between germline ends came to 20 bases. The CDR3 extends over 15 amino acids. The CDR3 sequence: CASSPTYGALDEAFF. As DNA, the CDR3 is TGTGCCAGCAGCCCCACTTACGGTGCTCTGGATGAAGCTTTCTTT.

The V call is TRBV28, the J call TRBJ1-2; the D is unclear. Germline CDR1 reads MDHEN; CDR2 reads SYDVKM. The CDR3 has 12 residues. V lost 5 bases and J lost 6, with 10 bases in between. The CDR3 here is CASSIEQHGYTF. The CDR3 DNA is TGTGCCAGCAGTATCGAACAGCATGGCTACACCTTC.

V is TRBV11-2 and J is TRBJ1-2; 8 bases fit TRBD1. This CDR3 has 15 amino acids. V shed 3 bases, J shed 4 bases, and the junction held 7 bases outside the gene matches. Germline assignment: CDR1 SGHAT and CDR2 FQNNGV. CDR3 in amino acids: CASSFSGGSGYGYTF. In DNA, the CDR3 is TGTGCCAGCAGCTTTTCAGGGGGCTCGGGCTATGGCTACACCTTC.

The chain couples TRBV10-3 to TRBJ2-7, with D possibly matching TRBD1 (6 bases). Germline-derived CDR1 and CDR2 are ENHRY and SYGVKD. V was shortened by 3 bases and J by 5 bases, with 20 bases between the two germline ends. The CDR3 extends over 16 amino acids. The CDR3 DNA sequence: TGTGCCATCAGTGACCCTAACAGGGAGCAGAGGGACGAGCAGTACTTC. Its protein product is CAISDPNREQRDEQYF.

The chain carries TRBV28 and TRBJ2-1; 8 nucleotides agree with TRBD2. The CDR3 runs 17 residues. Trimming took 7 bases from V and 0 from J; bases not matched to a gene: 11. CDR1 is MDHEN and CDR2 is SYDVKM in the germline V gene. The CDR3 spells CASKLAVRLSSYNEQFF. Here the CDR3 DNA reads TGTGCCAGCAAACTAGCGGTGCGCCTGAGCTCCTACAATGAGCAGTTCTTC.

The chain combines TRBV4-3 with TRBJ2-3; D remains unclear. The germline V gene has CDR1 LGHNA and CDR2 YSLEER. The V gene lost 0 bases and the J gene lost 3 bases, with 13 bases spanning the gap. This CDR3 has 16 amino acids. The CDR3 bases are TGCGCCAGCAGCCAAGATGAAGCGACTCTGACAGATACGCAGTATTTT. The encoded protein is CASSQDEATLTDTQYF.

The chain couples TRBV6-6 to TRBJ2-3; either TRBD1 or TRBD2 may supply D (5 bases each). V gave up 5 bases and J gave up 5 bases, with 17 bases separating them. The CDR3 is 15 amino acids. Germline CDR1 is MNHNY and CDR2 is SVGAGI (reference sequence). CDR3 sequence reads: CASSRGVGGGDTQYF. The CDR3 nucleotides are TGTGCCAGCAGTCGGGGAGTCGGTGGGGGAGATACGCAGTATTTT.

Turning to this clone: The sample has other DNA sequences that encode this CDR3 too. The chain employs TRBV5-1 and TRBJ2-7; D possibly corresponds to TRBD1 (6 bases). The CDR3 has 14 residues. CDR1 is SGHRS, CDR2 YFSETQ, per germline. Deletions cut 0 bases from V and 3 bases from J, with 10 bases between. The CDR3 nucleotides read TGCGCCAGCAGCTTGGGGCAGGGGATCTACGAGCAGTACTTC. Its protein is CASSLGQGIYEQYF.

V gene TRBV4-3 combines with J gene TRBJ2-3; a weak D match, TRBD2 (7 bases). From germline, CDR1 is LGHNA and CDR2 YSLEER. V lost 0 bases and J lost 5, with 15 bases in between. This CDR3 spans 16 amino acids. The CDR3 spells CASSQESGGLRDTQYF. CDR3 sequence (DNA): TGCGCCAGCAGCCAAGAATCGGGGGGCCTCCGAGATACGCAGTATTTT.

The chain joins TRBV5-4 to TRBJ2-5, with 9 bases lining up with TRBD1. V shed 0 bases, J shed 7 bases, and the junction held 13 bases outside the gene matches. Germline V gives CDR1 SGHNT, CDR2 YYREEE (reference sequence). The CDR3 totals 17 residues. The DNA for the CDR3 is TGTGCCAGCAGCTTGGCCCTAAGACAGGGGGGATGGGGGACCCAGTACTTC. It codes for CASSLALRQGGWGTQYF.

In regard to this clone: Other nucleotide sequences in the sample specify the same CDR3. The chain carries TRBV11-2 and TRBJ2-3; no clear D. The V end lost 2 bases, the J end lost 4 bases, and 10 bases lay between the germline ends. Germline CDR1 reads SGHAT; CDR2 reads FQNNGV. The CDR3 extends over 14 amino acids. CDR3 in amino acids: CASSLRAGADTQYF. CDR3 bases: TGTGCCAGCAGCTTACGGGCAGGCGCAGATACGCAGTATTTT.

CDR3: CASSLGSLPNSPLHF. The CDR3 bases are TGTGCCAGCAGCTTAGGGTCTCTCCCTAATTCACCCCTCCACTTT. This chain connects TRBV5-6 to TRBJ1-6; D gene ambiguous. Germline CDR1 and CDR2: SGHDT and YYEEEE. With 2 bases removed from V and 6 bases from J, the gap between germline ends came to 12 bases. The CDR3 runs to 15 residues. Using reference TRBV5-6 and TRBJ1-6 for the parts outside the CDR3, the full variable domain is DAGVTQSPTHLIKTRGQQVTLRCSPKSGHDTVSWYQQALGQGPQFIFQYYEEEERQRGNFPDRFSGHQFPNYSSELNVNALLLGDSALYLCASSLGSLPNSPLHFGNGTRLTVT.

CDR3 sequence reads: CASSARDSSYEQYF. In DNA form, the CDR3 reads TGTGCCAGCAGTGCCCGGGACAGCTCCTACGAGCAGTACTTC. The chain recombines TRBV6-5 with TRBJ2-7, with 7 bases identical to TRBD1. The V segment lost 5 bases and the J segment 0 bases; nucleotides outside the gene matches: 4. CDR1 is MNHEY, CDR2 SVGAGI, per germline. The CDR3 contains 14 residues.

This clone was detected only once. The rearrangement uses TRBV6-5 and TRBJ1-4; D remains unclear. The CDR3 runs to 13 residues. CDR1 is MNHEY and CDR2 is SVGAGI in the germline V gene. The V end was cut by 6 bases, the J end by 8 bases, with 13 bases between. The CDR3 DNA reads TGTGCCAGCAGAACAGCTAATGCGGAAAAACTGTTTTTT. It encodes CASRTANAEKLFF.

For this clone: A read error may be the cause here, since a much bigger clone is one base away. Additional DNA sequences in this sample encode the identical CDR3. The chain uses TRBV11-2 and TRBJ2-7; D ambiguous. This CDR3 has 12 amino acids. The germline V and J ends were trimmed by 1 base and 4 bases, with 5 bases remaining between them. Per the germline V gene, CDR1 is SGHAT and CDR2 is FQNNGV. The chain's CDR3 is CASSLGAYEQYF. The CDR3 DNA reads TGTGCCAGCAGCTTAGGGGCGTACGAGCAGTACTTC.

The chain links TRBV4-3 to TRBJ2-7, with a tentative D call TRBD1 (6 bases). The V end was cut by 0 bases, the J end by 4 bases, with 13 bases between. This CDR3 is built from 15 residues. Germline CDR1 LGHNA, CDR2 YSLEER. CDR3 nucleotide sequence: TGCGCCAGCAGCCAAGATGGGACACTGTTGTACGAGCAGTACTTC. It translates to CASSQDGTLLYEQYF.

The gene calls are TRBV19 and TRBJ2-7, with D possibly being TRBD2 (5 bases). Germline CDR1 LNHDA, CDR2 SQIVND (reference sequence). The V end was cut by 0 bases, the J end by 5 bases, with 11 bases between. The CDR3 spans 14 residues. For the CDR3, the DNA is TGTGCCAGTAGTATAGATCATGAGGGTAACGAGCAGTACTTC. Translation gives CASSIDHEGNEQYF.

The chain couples TRBV2 to TRBJ2-3; 8 nucleotides align to TRBD2. Looked up from germline, CDR1 is SNHLY and CDR2 is FYNNEI. V shed 3 bases and J 5 bases; nucleotides not matched to a gene: 4. This CDR3 contains 14 residues. CDR3 coding DNA: TGTGCCAGCAGTGACGGCGGGGGGTTAGATACGCAGTATTTT. Protein: CASSDGGGLDTQYF.

The genes are TRBV7-9 and TRBJ1-3, with TRBD1 as a possible D gene (5 bases). The CDR3 runs to 18 residues. Trimming left V 1 base short and J 0 bases short, with 16 bases between. Germline V lookup: CDR1 SEHNR, CDR2 FQNEAQ (reference sequence). The CDR3 DNA reads as TGTGCCAGCAGCTTAGAGTACCCCCAGGGAAGCTCTGGAAACACCATATATTTT. Its translation is CASSLEYPQGSSGNTIYF.

The chain couples TRBV6-5 to TRBJ2-7; 7 bases line up with TRBD2. The germline V gene has CDR1 MNHEY and CDR2 SVGAGI. CDR3 length: 14 amino acids. The V and J ends lost 5 bases and 1 base, in that order; junction bases with no gene match: 5. The CDR3 protein is CASSSWEGSYEQYF. The CDR3 bases are TGTGCCAGCAGTAGTTGGGAGGGGTCCTACGAGCAGTACTTC.